The 11 T cell receptor beta chains below come from one sample, sequenced in a study of OX40 agonist ivuxolimab in advanced cancers. Library generation was performed with the immunoSEQ multiplex PCR assay. TCRdb holds this immuneACCESS table with in-frame rearrangements only. Some clones are missing; in checked studies, unresolved V genes explain under half, and the rest has no known cause. Recorded for this sample are 60,000 or so clones; 80% to 85% of them occurred a single time. Together, the top ten hold under 30% of the sample. Sequenced material: CD4+ or CD8+ T cells sorted from blood, taken in a trial of the OX40 agonist ivuxolimab. The receptors derive from an adult with an advanced solid tumor such as melanoma, head and neck, liver or kidney cancer.

The CDR3 here is CASSQGDRGFVGEKLFF. DNA for the CDR3: TGTGCCAGCAGCCAGGGAGACAGGGGGTTTGTTGGTGAAAAACTGTTTTTT. This chain uses TRBV9 with TRBJ1-4, with 9 bases fitting TRBD1. The CDR3 is made up of 17 amino acids. From germline, CDR1 is SGDLS and CDR2 YYNGEE. J gave up 7 bases and V 4 bases, and 14 bases lay outside the gene matches.

V usage is TRBV6-6 and J usage is TRBJ2-5; 8 bases line up with TRBD2. CDR3 length equals 14 residues. V shed 2 bases and J 3 bases; nucleotides not matched to a gene: 2. Per germline, CDR1 MNHNY and CDR2 SVGAGI (reference sequence). CDR3: CASSYLAGEETQYF. The CDR3 region has the DNA TGTGCCAGCAGTTACCTAGCGGGCGAAGAGACCCAGTACTTC.

V and J are TRBV7-8 and TRBJ1-2; the D is unclear. The CDR3 covers 12 residues. The germline V gene encodes CDR1 SGHVS and CDR2 FQNEAQ. The V and J ends lost 4 bases and 6 bases respectively, with 9 bases between them. CDR3 residues: CASSSEANGYTF. CDR3 nucleotides: TGTGCCAGCAGCTCCGAAGCAAATGGCTACACCTTC. Together with reference TRBV7-8 and TRBJ1-2, the CDR3 gives the full variable domain: GAGVSQSPRYKVAKRGQDVALRCDPISGHVSLFWYQQALGQGPEFLTYFQNEAQLDKSGLPSDRFFAERPEGSVSTLKIQRTQQEDSAVYLCASSSEANGYTFGSGTRLTVV.

The chain links TRBV6-4 to TRBJ1-2; no firm D call. CDR1 and CDR2 from the germline V gene are MRHNA and SNTAGT. The V and J ends lost 1 base and 8 bases respectively, with 5 bases between them. CDR3 length: 11 residues. CDR3 region: CASSDLGGYTF. In DNA, the CDR3 is TGTGCCAGCAGTGACTTAGGCGGCTACACCTTC.

In its sample, this clone was seen once. This sequence joins TRBV4-2 and TRBJ2-5, with 10 positions matching TRBD2. This CDR3 spans 17 amino acids. The germline CDR1 and CDR2 sequences are LGHNA and YNFKEQ. Germline trimming cut 0 bases from V and 4 bases from J; bases unmatched to any gene: 8. CDR3 region: CASSQEIELAGPETQYF. DNA of the CDR3: TGTGCCAGCAGCCAAGAAATCGAACTAGCGGGACCAGAGACCCAGTACTTC.

V gene TRBV7-2 combines with J gene TRBJ1-2, with TRBD1 as a possible D gene (5 bases). V gave up 2 bases and J gave up 5 bases, with 18 bases separating them. This CDR3 spans 16 amino acids. The germline gives CDR1 SGHTA, CDR2 FQGNSA. CDR3 sequence (DNA): TGTGCCAGCAGCTTAAACGCGGCAGTGGGACCTTATGGCTACACCTTC. It specifies CASSLNAAVGPYGYTF.

This clone was found once. The chain couples TRBV30 to TRBJ2-5; TRBD1 agrees at 9 bases. The CDR3 is 13 amino acids. Germline V gene data show CDR1 as GTSNPN and CDR2 as SVGIG (reference sequence). Trimming removed 3 bases from V and 4 bases from J; junction bases left unmatched: 3. Here the CDR3 reads CAWRDRGSETQYF. Written as DNA, the CDR3 is TGTGCCTGGAGAGACAGGGGGTCAGAGACCCAGTACTTC.

This rearrangement joins TRBV29-1 to TRBJ2-5, with a possible D match to TRBD2 (6 bases). This CDR3 spans 12 amino acids. V gave up 4 bases and J gave up 2 bases, with 8 bases separating them. Germline V gives CDR1 SQVTM, CDR2 ANQGSEA. The CDR3: CSVVGGQETQYF. The DNA of the CDR3 is TGCAGCGTTGTGGGGGGTCAAGAGACCCAGTACTTC.

The V and J genes are TRBV11-2 and TRBJ2-7, with 7 bases identical to TRBD2. Trimming at V came to 1 base and at J to 4 bases, leaving 7 bases not matched to a gene. This CDR3 has 15 amino acids. Germline lookup yields CDR1 SGHAT and CDR2 FQNNGV. CDR3 amino acids: CASSLALATKYEQYF. CDR3 bases: TGTGCCAGCAGCTTAGCACTAGCGACGAAATACGAGCAGTACTTC.

The CDR3 here is CASRQNGVEPSYGYTF. Here the CDR3 DNA reads TGCGCCAGCAGGCAGAACGGGGTCGAACCCTCCTATGGCTACACCTTC. The chain links TRBV4-3 to TRBJ1-2, with D unclear. From germline, CDR1 is LGHNA and CDR2 YSLEER. The CDR3 runs 16 residues. V dropped 6 bases and J dropped 4 bases, with 21 bases sitting between them.

This chain connects TRBV7-2 to TRBJ2-7, with D possibly being TRBD2 (6 bases). The CDR3 extends over 13 amino acids. Germline lookup yields CDR1 SGHTA and CDR2 FQGNSA. Trimming removed 5 bases from V and 3 bases from J, with 11 bases in between. The CDR3 bases are TGTGCCAGCAGCACCAGGGACTTCTACGAGCAGTACTTC. Its protein product is CASSTRDFYEQYF.